This T cell receptor beta chain came from a study of blood T cell repertoires in COVID-19. Study at large: PBMCs, B-cell-depleted T cells, or T cells provided the cDNA or gDNA that made up the material.

Authors' analysis steps: By means of reference gene primer amplification, nucleated cell counts were estimated. Profiling relied on immunoSEQ multiplex PCR, and the TCRdb table lists in-frame clones only, not all of them. That table is the source of V, J and clone size, and D and trimming were worked out from the DNA. Of approximately 250,000 clones listed, more than 70% were seen once; the top ten hold 0.95% to 1.5%. This clone was observed a handful of times. Adults between roughly 18 and 90 years of age took part from under 25 US areas. The CDR3 is 14 residues long. Germline loops: CDR1 MNHEY, CDR2 SVGAGI. V dropped 4 bases and J dropped 2; count of bases not matched to a gene: 5.

The chain couples TRBV6-5 to TRBJ2-7; 7 bases agree with TRBD2. The source material was PBMCs or T cells enriched from blood (not recorded which). The clonotype originates from a woman in her forties with acute COVID-19. CDR3 amino acids: CASSSTSRAYEQYV. CDR3 DNA: TGTGCCAGCAGTTCGACTAGCAGAGCCTACGAGCAGTACGTC.